This TCR beta chain stems from a study of blood T cell repertoires in COVID-19. Background on the study: Samples of COVID-19 (acute and convalescent) were obtained from the United States, Italy and Spain. PBMCs, B-cell-depleted T cells, or T cells were the source of the cDNA or gDNA that made up the material.

In the study's own analysis: Estimation of nucleated cell counts was performed using reference gene primer amplification. The repertoire was sequenced with immunoSEQ multiplex PCR; TCRdb's copy has only in-frame clones and lacks some. The DNA gave D and trimming, while V, J and clone size come from that table. Among nearly 55,000 clones listed, around 72% were seen once. This clone was counted only a few times. V was clipped by 5 bases and J by 5 bases; unmatched bases: 7. Germline CDR1 SGHTA, CDR2 FQGTGA. This CDR3 region has 14 residues. The material sequenced was peripheral blood. This TCR was sampled from a human donor with active or convalescent COVID-19. The donor label of this sample is uncertain. This chain uses TRBV7-3 with TRBJ1-1; 8 bases match TRBD1. The CDR3 DNA is TGTGCCAGCAGCGCACAGGGGGGAAGGACTGAAGCTTTCTTT. Protein product: CASSAQGGRTEAFF. The variable domain in full, with the rest retrieved from reference TRBV7-3 and TRBJ1-1, is GAGVSQTPSNKVTEKGKYVELRCDPISGHTALYWYRQSLGQGPEFLIYFQGTGAADDSGLPNDRFFAVRPEGSVSTLKIQRTERGDSAVYLCASSAQGGRTEAFFGQGTRLTVV.